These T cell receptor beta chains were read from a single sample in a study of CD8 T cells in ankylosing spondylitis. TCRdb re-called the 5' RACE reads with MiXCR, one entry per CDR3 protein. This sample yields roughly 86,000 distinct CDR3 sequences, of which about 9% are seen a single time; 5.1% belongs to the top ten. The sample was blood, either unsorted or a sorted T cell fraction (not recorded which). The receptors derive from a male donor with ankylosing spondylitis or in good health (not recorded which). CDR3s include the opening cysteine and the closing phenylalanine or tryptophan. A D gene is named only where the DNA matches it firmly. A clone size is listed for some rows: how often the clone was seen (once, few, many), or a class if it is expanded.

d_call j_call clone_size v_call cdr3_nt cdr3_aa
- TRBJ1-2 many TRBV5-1 TGCGCCAGCAGCTCTAGGGTAGACTATGGCTACACCTTC CASSSRVDYGYTF
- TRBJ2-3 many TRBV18 TGTGCCAGCTCACCGCTACTAGGAGTTGTAGGCGGTGAAGATACGCAGTATTTT CASSPLLGVVGGEDTQYF
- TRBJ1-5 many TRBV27 TGTGCCAGCAGTTCCCAGAGCGGGCCCCAGCATTTT CASSSQSGPQHF
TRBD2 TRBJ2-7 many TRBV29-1 TGCAGCGTACCATCCCCCGGGACTAGCGGGGTCTCCTACGAGCAGTACTTC CSVPSPGTSGVSYEQYF
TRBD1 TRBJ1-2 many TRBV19 TGTGCCAGTAACCCCGGGACAGAGTATGGCTACACCTTC CASNPGTEYGYTF
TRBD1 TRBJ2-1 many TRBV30 TGTGCCTGGGAGGACAGGGAGTACTACAATGAGCAGTTCTTC CAWEDREYYNEQFF
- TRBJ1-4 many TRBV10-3 TGTGCCATCAGTGACGCGACTACGGGCAGGGTTGGTGAAAAACTGTTTTTT CAISDATTGRVGEKLFF
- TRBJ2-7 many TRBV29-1 TGCAGCGTTGAAGGGGCTCCACCTTCCTACGAGCAGTACTTC CSVEGAPPSYEQYF
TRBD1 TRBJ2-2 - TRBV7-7 TGTGCTAGCAGCTTAGTTGTCCCGGGACAGCTTTCCGGGGAGCTGTTTTTT CASSLVVPGQLSGELFF
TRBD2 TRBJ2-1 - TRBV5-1 TGCGCCAGCAGCTTGGGAGTGACTAGCGGGGGTAGAAACAATGAGCAGTTCTTC CASSLGVTSGGRNNEQFF
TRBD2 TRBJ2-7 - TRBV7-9 TGTGCCAGCAGCTTGACTAGCGGGGACCGCTACGAGCAGTACTTC CASSLTSGDRYEQYF
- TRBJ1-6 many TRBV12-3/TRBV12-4 TGTGCCAGCAAAGTCGGGTCTTCACCCCTCCACTTT CASKVGSSPLHF
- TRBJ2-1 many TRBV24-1 TGTGCCACCAGTGATTGGAGGGGAGGAAGGGTTCCCTACAATGAGCAGTTCTTC CATSDWRGGRVPYNEQFF
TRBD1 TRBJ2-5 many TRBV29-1 TGCAGCGTTGTCCTCCGGGACAGGGGCTTAGAGACCCAGTACTTC CSVVLRDRGLETQYF
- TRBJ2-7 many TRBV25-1 TGTGCCAGCAGTCCGGGGAACTCCTACGAGCAGTACTTC CASSPGNSYEQYF
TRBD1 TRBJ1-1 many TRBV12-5 TGTGCTAGTGGTGGGGACAGTTTGAACACTGAAGCTTTCTTT CASGGDSLNTEAFF
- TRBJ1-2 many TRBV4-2 TGTGCCAGCAGCCAAGATATCGGGCCGACATATGGCTACACCTTC CASSQDIGPTYGYTF
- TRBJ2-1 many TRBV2 TGTGCCAGCAGTGATTTTGGGGGGCGCACCTACAATGAGCAGTTCTTC CASSDFGGRTYNEQFF
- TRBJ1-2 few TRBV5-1 TGCGCCAGTTCCTACAAGGGACCCGACAGCTCCAGATATGGCTACACCTTC CASSYKGPDSSRYGYTF
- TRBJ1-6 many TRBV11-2 TGTGCCAGCAGCCCCGGGACAACTTATAATTCACCCCTCCACTTT CASSPGTTYNSPLHF
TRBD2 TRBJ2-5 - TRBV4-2 TGTGCCAGCAGCCGCGGGACTAGCGGGGGGCAGCAAGAGACCCAGTACTTC CASSRGTSGGQQETQYF
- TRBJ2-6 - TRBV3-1 TGTGCCAGCAGCCGCACAAAGATCGCCGCTGGGGCCAACGTCCTGACTTTC CASSRTKIAAGANVLTF
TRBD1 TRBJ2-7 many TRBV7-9 TGTGCCAGCAGCTTCCGGGACAGCCCCCACGAGCAGTACTTC CASSFRDSPHEQYF
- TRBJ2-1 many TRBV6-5 TGTGCCAGCAGTTACTCGACGGGGGCCAGCGAGCAGTTCTTC CASSYSTGASEQFF
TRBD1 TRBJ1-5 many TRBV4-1 TGCGCCAGCAGCCAACCCCGACAGGGTTTGGGCAATCAGCCCCAGCATTTT CASSQPRQGLGNQPQHF
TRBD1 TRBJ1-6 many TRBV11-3 TGTGCCAGCAGCTTGCTTGACAGGGATAATTCACCCCTCCACTTT CASSLLDRDNSPLHF
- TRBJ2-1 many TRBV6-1 TGTGCCAGCAGCCGGACAGAAGGCTCCTACAATGAGCAGTTCTTC CASSRTEGSYNEQFF
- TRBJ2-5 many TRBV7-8 TGTGCCAGCAGCTTAGTCACAGGGACCGGGGGGGAGACCCAGTACTTC CASSLVTGTGGETQYF
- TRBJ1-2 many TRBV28 TGTGCCAGCAGTCTACCCCCTCGAGGAATTGGGGGCTACACCTTC CASSLPPRGIGGYTF
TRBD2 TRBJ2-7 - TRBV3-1 TGTGCCAGCAGCAAACATGTGCGCGGGGGGGTAAAGCACGAGCAGTACTTC CASSKHVRGGVKHEQYF
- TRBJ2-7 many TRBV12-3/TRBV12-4 TGTGCCAGCAGTGTTCCCTGGGGCGCCTCCTACGAGCAGTACTTC CASSVPWGASYEQYF
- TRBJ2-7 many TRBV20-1 TGCAGTGCTAGTGGACTTTACTACGAGCAGTACTTC CSASGLYYEQYF
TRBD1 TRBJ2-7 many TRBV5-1 TGCGCCAGCAGCTTGACTCCGGGACAGAGCTACGAGCAGTACTTC CASSLTPGQSYEQYF
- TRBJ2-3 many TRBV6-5 TGTGCCAGCAGTTACTCGGGCGGGGTTGATACGCAGTATTTT CASSYSGGVDTQYF
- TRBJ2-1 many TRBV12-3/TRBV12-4 TGTGCCAGCAGTTCGGCAGGAGGACTGACTTACAATGAGCAGTTCTTC CASSSAGGLTYNEQFF
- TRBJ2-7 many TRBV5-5 TGTGCCAGCAGCCCGACGACTGGGGTAGCCTACGAGCAGTACTTC CASSPTTGVAYEQYF
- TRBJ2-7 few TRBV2 TGTGCCAGCAGTGAGGAGGGCCTAGCGACGCACGAGCAGTACTTC CASSEEGLATHEQYF
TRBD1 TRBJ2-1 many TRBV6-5 TGTGCCAGCAGGGGGGACAGGGGGCGAAGGTACAATGAGCAGTTCTTC CASRGDRGRRYNEQFF
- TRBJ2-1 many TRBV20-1 TGCAGTGCTGGAGGCGGATACAATGAGCAGTTCTTC CSAGGGYNEQFF
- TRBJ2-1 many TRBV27 TGTGCCAGCAGTTTATTGAGGCAGAGCTACAATGAGCAGTTCTTC CASSLLRQSYNEQFF
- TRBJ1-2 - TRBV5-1 TGCGCCAGCAGCGGGACGGATGGCTACACCTTC CASSGTDGYTF
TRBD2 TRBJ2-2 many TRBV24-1 TGTGCCACCAGTGATTTCGTGCGGGGGGGGAACACCGGGGAGCTGTTTTTT CATSDFVRGGNTGELFF
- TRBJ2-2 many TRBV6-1 TGTGCCAGCATCATGCGGGGGCCCCTCCAGACCGGGGAGCTGTTTTTT CASIMRGPLQTGELFF
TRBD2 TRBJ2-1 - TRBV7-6 TGTGCCAGCAGCTTACTGGACGGGGGGAAGGATGAGCAGTTCTTC CASSLLDGGKDEQFF
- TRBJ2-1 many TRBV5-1 TGCGCCAGCAGCTTGGCCTACGGACTCGCTTATGAGCAGTTCTTC CASSLAYGLAYEQFF
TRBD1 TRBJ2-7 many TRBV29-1 TGCAGCACTGACAGGGTGCCTTACGAGCAGTACTTC CSTDRVPYEQYF
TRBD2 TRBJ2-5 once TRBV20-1 TGCAGTGCTCTTCGGACTAGCGGGCGTGAGACCCAGTACTTC CSALRTSGRETQYF